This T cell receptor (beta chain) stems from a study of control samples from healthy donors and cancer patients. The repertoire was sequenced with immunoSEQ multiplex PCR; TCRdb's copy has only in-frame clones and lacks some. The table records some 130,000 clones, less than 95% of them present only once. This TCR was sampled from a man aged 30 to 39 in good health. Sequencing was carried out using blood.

CDR3 residues: CASSLVGLKETQYF. In DNA, the CDR3 is TGTGCCAGCAGCTTAGTGGGGTTAAAAGAGACCCAGTACTTC. The chain employs TRBV7-2 and TRBJ2-5; no definite D call. This CDR3 has 14 residues. Germline assignment: CDR1 SGHTA and CDR2 FQGNSA. The germline V and J ends were trimmed by 1 base and 3 bases, with 9 bases remaining between them. Full variable domain (outside the CDR3, taken from reference TRBV7-2 and TRBJ2-5): GAGVSQSPSNKVTEKGKDVELRCDPISGHTALYWYRQSLGQGLEFLIYFQGNSAPDKSGLPSDRFSAERTGGSVSTLTIQRTQQEDSAVYLCASSLVGLKETQYFGPGTRLLVL.